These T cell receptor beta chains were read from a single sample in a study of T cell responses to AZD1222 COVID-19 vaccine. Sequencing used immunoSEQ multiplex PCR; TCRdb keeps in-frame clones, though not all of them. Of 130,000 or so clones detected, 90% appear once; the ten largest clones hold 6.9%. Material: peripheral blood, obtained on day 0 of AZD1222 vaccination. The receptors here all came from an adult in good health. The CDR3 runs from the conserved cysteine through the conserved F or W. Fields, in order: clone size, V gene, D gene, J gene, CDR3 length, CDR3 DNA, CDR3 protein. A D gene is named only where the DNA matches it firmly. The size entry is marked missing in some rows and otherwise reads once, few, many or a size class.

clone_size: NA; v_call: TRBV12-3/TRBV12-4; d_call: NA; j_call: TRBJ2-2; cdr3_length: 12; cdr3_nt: TGTGCCAGCAGTTTCTCGGCCGGGGAGCTGTTTTTT; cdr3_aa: CASSFSAGELFF
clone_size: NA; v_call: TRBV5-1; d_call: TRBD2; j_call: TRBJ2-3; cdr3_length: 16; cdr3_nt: TGCGCCAGCATCCTTGGGGCGGGGGACGGTACAGATACGCAGTATTTT; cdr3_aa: CASILGAGDGTDTQYF
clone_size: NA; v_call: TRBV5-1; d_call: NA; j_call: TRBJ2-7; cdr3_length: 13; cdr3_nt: TGCGCCAGCAGCTTGGAACCCCCCTACGAGCAGTACTTC; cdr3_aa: CASSLEPPYEQYF
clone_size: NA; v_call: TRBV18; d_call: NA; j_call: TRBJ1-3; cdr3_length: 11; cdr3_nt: TGTGCCACCACCTTGGGAAACACCATATATTTT; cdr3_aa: CATTLGNTIYF
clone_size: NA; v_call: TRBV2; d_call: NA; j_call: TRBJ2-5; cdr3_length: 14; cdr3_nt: TGTGCCAGCACCGAAGAGGTACAGTCGAAGACCCAGTACTTC; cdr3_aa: CASTEEVQSKTQYF
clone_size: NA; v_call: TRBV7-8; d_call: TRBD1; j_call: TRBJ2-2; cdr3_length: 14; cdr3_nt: TGTGCCAGCAGCTTCGGACAGGTATCCGGGGAGCTGTTTTTT; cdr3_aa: CASSFGQVSGELFF
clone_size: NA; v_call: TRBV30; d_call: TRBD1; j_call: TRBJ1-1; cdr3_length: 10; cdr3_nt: TGTGCCTGGGAGGACAGGGCGGCTTTCTTT; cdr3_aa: CAWEDRAAFF
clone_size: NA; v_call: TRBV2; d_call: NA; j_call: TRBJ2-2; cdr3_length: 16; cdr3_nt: TGTGCCAGCAGGAGAGAGGGGGGTAGCAACACCGGGGAGCTGTTTTTT; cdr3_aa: CASRREGGSNTGELFF
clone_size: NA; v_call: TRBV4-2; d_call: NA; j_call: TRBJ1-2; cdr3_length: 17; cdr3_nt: TGTGCCAGCAGCCAAGGAGGAAGCAGGGGATATAACTATGGCTACACCTTC; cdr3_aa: CASSQGGSRGYNYGYTF
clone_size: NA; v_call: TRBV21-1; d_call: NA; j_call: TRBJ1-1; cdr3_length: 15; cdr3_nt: TGTGCCAGCAGTTCACAGGGACCCGCTGGGACTGAAGCTTTCTTT; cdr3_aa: CASSSQGPAGTEAFF
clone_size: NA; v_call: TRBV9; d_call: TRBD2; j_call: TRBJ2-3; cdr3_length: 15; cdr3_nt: TGTGCCAGCAGCCGGGCGGGGGGAGGCACAGATACGCAGTATTTT; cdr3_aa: CASSRAGGGTDTQYF
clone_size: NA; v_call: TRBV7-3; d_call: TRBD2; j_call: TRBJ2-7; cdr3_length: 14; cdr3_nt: TGTGCCAGCGCCGTAGCGGGGGGCGGTGACGAGCAGTACTTC; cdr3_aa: CASAVAGGGDEQYF
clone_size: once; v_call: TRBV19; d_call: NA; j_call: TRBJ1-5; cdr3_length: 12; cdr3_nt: TGTGCCAGTGACAGCCTCAATCAGCCCCAGCATTTT; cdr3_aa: CASDSLNQPQHF
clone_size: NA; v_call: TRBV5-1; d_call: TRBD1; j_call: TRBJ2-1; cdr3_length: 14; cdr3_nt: TGCGCCAGCAGCACCGGGACAGGGAACAATGAGCAGTTCTTC; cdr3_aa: CASSTGTGNNEQFF
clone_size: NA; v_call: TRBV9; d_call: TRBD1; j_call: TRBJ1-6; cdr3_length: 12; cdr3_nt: TGTGCCAGCAGCGCAGGGGGCAGTCCCCTCCACTTT; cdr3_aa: CASSAGGSPLHF
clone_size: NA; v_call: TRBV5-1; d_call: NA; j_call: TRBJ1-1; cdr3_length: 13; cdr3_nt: TGCGCCAGCAGCCCGGGACAGAACACTGAAGCTTTCTTT; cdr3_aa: CASSPGQNTEAFF
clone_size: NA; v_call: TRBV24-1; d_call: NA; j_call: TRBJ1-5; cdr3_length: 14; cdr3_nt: TGTGCCACCAGTGACTATGGGACCGAACAGCCCCAGCATTTT; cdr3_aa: CATSDYGTEQPQHF
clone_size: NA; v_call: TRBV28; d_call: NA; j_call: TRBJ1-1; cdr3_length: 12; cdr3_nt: TGTGCCAGCAGTAGGGCGAACACTGAAGCTTTCTTT; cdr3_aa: CASSRANTEAFF
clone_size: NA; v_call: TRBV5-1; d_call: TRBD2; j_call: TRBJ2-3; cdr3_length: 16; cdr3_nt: TGCGCCAGCAGCTACTCGGTGATAGCGGGGGGAGCTACGCAGTATTTT; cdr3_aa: CASSYSVIAGGATQYF
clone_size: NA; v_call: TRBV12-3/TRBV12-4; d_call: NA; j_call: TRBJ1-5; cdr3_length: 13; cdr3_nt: TGTGCCAGCAGTATCCTCGTCATGGGGGCCCAGCATTTT; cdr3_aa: CASSILVMGAQHF
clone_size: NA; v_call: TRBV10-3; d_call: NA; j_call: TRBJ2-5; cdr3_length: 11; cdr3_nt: TGTGCCACCGGTTCTCAAGAGACCCAGTACTTC; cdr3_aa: CATGSQETQYF
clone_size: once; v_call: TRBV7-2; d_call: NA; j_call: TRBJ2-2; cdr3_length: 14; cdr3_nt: TGTGCCAGCAGCCCCAAGACAGTAGATCGGGAGCTGTTTTTT; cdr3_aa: CASSPKTVDRELFF
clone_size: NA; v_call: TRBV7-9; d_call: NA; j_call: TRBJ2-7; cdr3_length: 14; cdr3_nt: TGTGCCAGCAGCTTAGTAGGGGCCAACTACGAGCAGTACTTC; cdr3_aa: CASSLVGANYEQYF
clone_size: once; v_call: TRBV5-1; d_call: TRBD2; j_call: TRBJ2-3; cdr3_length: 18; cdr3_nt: TGCGCCAGCAGCGCCGCTAGCGGGGGGGCCCTCTACACAGATACGCAGTATTTT; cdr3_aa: CASSAASGGALYTDTQYF
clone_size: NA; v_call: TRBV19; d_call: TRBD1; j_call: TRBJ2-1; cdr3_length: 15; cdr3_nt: TGTGCCAGTAGTATTACAGGGGGCGCAACAAATGAGCAGTTCTTC; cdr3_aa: CASSITGGATNEQFF
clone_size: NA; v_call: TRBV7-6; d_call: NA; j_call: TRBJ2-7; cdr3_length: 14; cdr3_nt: TGTGCCAGCAGCTTTGGAGGGGGGGCCTACGAGCAGTACTTC; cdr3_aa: CASSFGGGAYEQYF